The present T cell receptor beta chain was sequenced within a study of shared clonotypes between healthy human individuals. Only one count was recorded for this clone. The CDR3 is 13 amino acids. V dropped 7 bases and J dropped 6; count of bases not matched to a gene: 6. Germline loops: CDR1 SQVTM, CDR2 ANQGSEA. Genomic DNA for unsorted samples, which was extracted with the QIAamp DNA Blood Mini kit, came from some 90 million PBMCs. Assay runs were performed at deep level. TCRdb's table, derived via immunoSEQ multiplex PCR, lists solely in-frame clones and lacks some. The profile shows about 470,000 clones, around 75% of them singletons.

The TCR originated in a woman aged 40 to 55 in good health. Some clones in this sample may be carry-over from other donors' samples. This rearrangement joins TRBV29-1 to TRBJ2-1; 10 bases agree with TRBD1. Material: PBMCs. The CDR3 DNA reads as TGCAGCGGTGACAGGGGGCCCCTCAATGAGCAGTTCTTC. It is translated as CSGDRGPLNEQFF.